The sample holds many counts of the clone carrying this TCR beta chain. Using RNA transcripts, the TCR beta CDR3 regions were amplified. A first-round RT-PCR used HTBI primers, followed by a second-round multiplex PCR. TCRdb called the multiplex PCR reads again in MiXCR, with one record for every CDR3 protein. Of roughly 400,000 distinct CDR3 sequences in the sample, about a sixth were seen once. The data stem from a study of Graves' ophthalmopathy and Graves' hyperthyroidism. Certain patients, namely those with other autoimmune diseases, uncontrolled infections, pregnancy or lactation, were excluded. This CDR3 region has 13 residues. V lost 8 bases, J lost 3 bases, and 14 bases lay in between.

The sequence came from an adult woman with stable Graves' hyperthyroidism. Sequenced input: peripheral blood. The chain recombines TRBV12-3 or TRBV12-4 with TRBJ2-7, with D possibly called TRBD1 or TRBD2 (5 bases each). For the CDR3, the DNA is TGTGCCAGCGGGACCGATACATTCTACGAGCAGTACTTC. This encodes CASGTDTFYEQYF.